These T cell receptor beta chains were read from a single sample in a study of low-dose radiotherapy and immunotherapy resistance in tumors. TCRdb redid the calling of the reads with MiXCR, one entry per CDR3 protein. The repertoire holds 50,000 or so distinct CDR3 sequences, approximately 35% seen once, with approximately 8% in the top ten. The sample here was PBMCs, taken after low-dose radiotherapy plus immunotherapy. These TCRs come from a male donor with rectosigmoid adenocarcinoma. The CDR3 runs from the conserved cysteine through the conserved F or W. The order of the fields is D gene, V gene, J gene, clone size, CDR3 protein, CDR3 DNA. D genes are given only for firm matches. Not every row has a clone size; where given, it reads once, few, many or a size class.

d_gene: .
v_gene: TRBV7-2
j_gene: TRBJ2-4
abundance: many
CDR3aa: CASSFRGSKNIQYF
CDR3nt: TGTGCCAGCAGCTTCAGGGGCTCCAAAAACATTCAGTACTTC

d_gene: .
v_gene: TRBV6-2/TRBV6-3
j_gene: TRBJ2-5
abundance: .
CDR3aa: CATVTNRDRETQYF
CDR3nt: TGTGCCACCGTAACGAACAGGGATCGCGAGACCCAGTACTTC

d_gene: TRBD2
v_gene: TRBV5-1
j_gene: TRBJ2-2
abundance: many
CDR3aa: CASNRLAANTGELFF
CDR3nt: TGCGCCAGCAACCGACTAGCCGCGAACACCGGGGAGCTGTTTTTT

d_gene: TRBD1
v_gene: TRBV6-2/TRBV6-3
j_gene: TRBJ2-5
abundance: once
CDR3aa: CASSPSTPGGQETQYF
CDR3nt: TGTGCCAGCAGCCCATCGACACCAGGGGGCCAAGAGACCCAGTACTTC

d_gene: .
v_gene: TRBV27
j_gene: TRBJ1-1
abundance: many
CDR3aa: CASSSVTGRTEAFF
CDR3nt: TGTGCCAGCAGTTCGGTTACAGGGCGAACTGAAGCTTTCTTT

d_gene: .
v_gene: TRBV5-8
j_gene: TRBJ2-2
abundance: .
CDR3aa: CASSRGQTTNTGELFF
CDR3nt: TGTGCCAGCAGCCGGGGACAAACCACGAACACCGGGGAGCTGTTTTTT

d_gene: .
v_gene: TRBV20-1
j_gene: TRBJ1-4
abundance: many
CDR3aa: CSARDLPGQNNEKLFF
CDR3nt: TGCAGTGCTAGAGATCTACCCGGACAGAATAATGAAAAACTGTTTTTT

d_gene: .
v_gene: TRBV7-9
j_gene: TRBJ2-2
abundance: .
CDR3aa: CASRPLATLANTGELFF
CDR3nt: TGTGCCAGCAGACCGCTAGCGACGCTCGCGAACACCGGGGAGCTGTTTTTT

d_gene: TRBD2
v_gene: TRBV5-4
j_gene: TRBJ2-3
abundance: few
CDR3aa: CASSSGTSGSTDTQYF
CDR3nt: TGTGCCAGCAGCTCCGGGACTAGCGGGAGCACAGATACGCAGTATTTT

d_gene: .
v_gene: TRBV7-2
j_gene: TRBJ1-5
abundance: .
CDR3aa: CASSLVGSGNQPQHF
CDR3nt: TGTGCCAGCAGCTTAGTAGGGTCTGGCAATCAGCCCCAGCATTTT

d_gene: .
v_gene: TRBV30
j_gene: TRBJ2-7
abundance: many
CDR3aa: CAWSVGSGKYF
CDR3nt: TGTGCCTGGAGTGTGGGTAGTGGAAAGTACTTC

d_gene: .
v_gene: TRBV5-1
j_gene: TRBJ2-7
abundance: .
CDR3aa: CASSLGGTRGEQYF
CDR3nt: TGCGCCAGCAGCTTGGGGGGGACCCGTGGCGAGCAGTACTTC

d_gene: .
v_gene: TRBV19
j_gene: TRBJ2-1
abundance: many
CDR3aa: CASLPEGREGYNEQFF
CDR3nt: TGTGCCAGTCTTCCGGAGGGCAGGGAAGGCTACAATGAGCAGTTCTTC

d_gene: .
v_gene: TRBV6-1
j_gene: TRBJ1-1
abundance: .
CDR3aa: CASSPWGPGTEAFF
CDR3nt: TGTGCCAGCAGCCCCTGGGGGCCCGGGACTGAAGCTTTCTTT

d_gene: TRBD2
v_gene: TRBV28
j_gene: TRBJ2-1
abundance: few
CDR3aa: CASRRFGGDYNEQFF
CDR3nt: TGTGCCAGCAGAAGATTTGGGGGGGACTACAATGAGCAGTTCTTC

d_gene: TRBD1
v_gene: TRBV2
j_gene: TRBJ2-7
abundance: few
CDR3aa: CASPLPGQKVNEQYF
CDR3nt: TGTGCCAGCCCGCTCCCGGGACAGAAGGTAAACGAGCAGTACTTC

d_gene: .
v_gene: TRBV5-1
j_gene: TRBJ2-7
abundance: few
CDR3aa: CASSSGTDLGQYF
CDR3nt: TGCGCCAGCAGCTCCGGGACGGACCTCGGGCAGTACTTC

d_gene: .
v_gene: TRBV25-1
j_gene: TRBJ1-6
abundance: few
CDR3aa: CASTRGGDSPLHF
CDR3nt: TGTGCCAGCACCCGGGGCGGGGATTCACCCCTCCACTTT

d_gene: TRBD2
v_gene: TRBV4-3
j_gene: TRBJ2-1
abundance: many
CDR3aa: CASTMGGGRVNEQFF
CDR3nt: TGCGCCAGCACCATGGGGGGGGGGAGGGTCAATGAGCAGTTCTTC

d_gene: TRBD2
v_gene: TRBV7-2
j_gene: TRBJ2-1
abundance: many
CDR3aa: CASSLLISGSREQFF
CDR3nt: TGTGCCAGCAGCTTACTGATTAGCGGGAGTCGGGAGCAGTTCTTC

d_gene: .
v_gene: TRBV25-1
j_gene: TRBJ1-1
abundance: .
CDR3aa: CASTTGIEAFF
CDR3nt: TGTGCCAGCACTACAGGGATTGAAGCTTTCTTT

d_gene: TRBD2
v_gene: TRBV25-1
j_gene: TRBJ2-3
abundance: many
CDR3aa: CASSEFTSGDTQYF
CDR3nt: TGTGCCAGCAGTGAATTTACTAGCGGAGATACGCAGTATTTT

d_gene: .
v_gene: TRBV18
j_gene: TRBJ2-7
abundance: many
CDR3aa: CASTDMNLYEQYF
CDR3nt: TGTGCCAGCACGGACATGAACCTCTACGAGCAGTACTTC

d_gene: TRBD2
v_gene: TRBV10-3
j_gene: TRBJ2-3
abundance: medium-sized
CDR3aa: CAISGGSGSNTQYF
CDR3nt: TGTGCCATCAGTGGGGGTAGCGGGAGTAATACGCAGTATTTT

d_gene: .
v_gene: TRBV7-3
j_gene: TRBJ2-1
abundance: .
CDR3aa: CASTLDGNGLYNEQFF
CDR3nt: TGTGCCAGCACCTTAGACGGAAACGGACTTTACAATGAGCAGTTCTTC

d_gene: .
v_gene: TRBV7-9
j_gene: TRBJ2-3
abundance: many
CDR3aa: CAAWGSPGLDTQYF
CDR3nt: TGTGCCGCCTGGGGCAGCCCTGGCTTAGATACGCAGTATTTT

d_gene: TRBD1
v_gene: TRBV28
j_gene: TRBJ2-1
abundance: .
CDR3aa: CASSATTGFEQFF
CDR3nt: TGTGCCAGCAGTGCCACGACAGGGTTTGAGCAGTTCTTC

d_gene: .
v_gene: TRBV7-2
j_gene: TRBJ2-7
abundance: .
CDR3aa: CASSLRGGGTYEQYF
CDR3nt: TGTGCCAGCAGCTTAAGAGGTGGGGGCACCTACGAGCAGTACTTC

d_gene: TRBD1
v_gene: TRBV18
j_gene: TRBJ2-7
abundance: once
CDR3aa: CASSPGTEKHEQYF
CDR3nt: TGTGCCAGCTCGCCCGGGACAGAGAAGCACGAGCAGTACTTC

d_gene: .
v_gene: TRBV13
j_gene: TRBJ2-1
abundance: once
CDR3aa: CASSLGGGAYNEQFF
CDR3nt: TGTGCCAGCAGCTTGGGTGGGGGAGCCTACAATGAGCAGTTCTTC

d_gene: TRBD2
v_gene: TRBV5-6
j_gene: TRBJ2-2
abundance: few
CDR3aa: CASSLAAWEGTGELFF
CDR3nt: TGTGCCAGCAGCTTGGCCGCGTGGGAGGGGACCGGGGAGCTGTTTTTT

d_gene: TRBD2
v_gene: TRBV5-4
j_gene: TRBJ2-1
abundance: .
CDR3aa: CASSSTTSGGNEQFF
CDR3nt: TGTGCCAGCAGCTCTACTACTAGCGGGGGGAATGAGCAGTTCTTC

d_gene: .
v_gene: TRBV6-6
j_gene: TRBJ1-2
abundance: .
CDR3aa: CASSVQANYGYTF
CDR3nt: TGTGCCAGCAGTGTACAGGCTAACTATGGCTACACCTTC

d_gene: .
v_gene: TRBV6-2/TRBV6-3
j_gene: TRBJ1-3
abundance: many
CDR3aa: CASRRRVSGNTIYF
CDR3nt: TGTGCCAGCAGACGTAGGGTTTCTGGAAACACCATATATTTT

d_gene: TRBD1
v_gene: TRBV12-3/TRBV12-4
j_gene: TRBJ2-2
abundance: many
CDR3aa: CASSDQGASNTGELFF
CDR3nt: TGTGCCAGCAGTGACCAGGGGGCCTCGAACACCGGGGAGCTGTTTTTT

d_gene: TRBD1
v_gene: TRBV6-2/TRBV6-3
j_gene: TRBJ2-7
abundance: few
CDR3aa: CASSYSRQGSYEQYF
CDR3nt: TGTGCCAGCAGTTACTCACGACAGGGATCCTACGAGCAGTACTTC

d_gene: TRBD2
v_gene: TRBV27
j_gene: TRBJ2-1
abundance: many
CDR3aa: CASVGPKAGASYNEQFF
CDR3nt: TGTGCCAGCGTAGGCCCAAAAGCGGGAGCTTCCTACAATGAGCAGTTCTTC

d_gene: TRBD1
v_gene: TRBV6-4
j_gene: TRBJ1-1
abundance: many
CDR3aa: CASRMYWTGNTEAFF
CDR3nt: TGTGCCAGCAGGATGTATTGGACAGGGAACACTGAAGCTTTCTTT

d_gene: .
v_gene: TRBV29-1
j_gene: TRBJ2-2
abundance: many
CDR3aa: CSVAPLNTGELFF
CDR3nt: TGCAGCGTTGCCCCCCTGAACACCGGGGAGCTGTTTTTT

d_gene: .
v_gene: TRBV7-9
j_gene: TRBJ1-2
abundance: many
CDR3aa: CASSLGSTSPGYTF
CDR3nt: TGTGCCAGCAGCTTAGGGTCGACAAGTCCTGGCTACACCTTC

d_gene: .
v_gene: TRBV11-2
j_gene: TRBJ2-2
abundance: many
CDR3aa: CASSLDSGVGELFF
CDR3nt: TGTGCCAGCAGCTTAGATTCGGGGGTCGGGGAGCTGTTTTTT

d_gene: TRBD2
v_gene: TRBV7-2
j_gene: TRBJ2-4
abundance: many
CDR3aa: CASSSQGTSGGGGKNIQYF
CDR3nt: TGTGCCAGCAGCTCGCAAGGGACTAGCGGGGGGGGGGGCAAAAACATTCAGTACTTC

d_gene: .
v_gene: TRBV19
j_gene: TRBJ2-4
abundance: many
CDR3aa: CASSLGSKNIQYF
CDR3nt: TGTGCCAGTAGTTTGGGTTCCAAAAACATTCAGTACTTC

d_gene: .
v_gene: TRBV12-3/TRBV12-4
j_gene: TRBJ2-7
abundance: .
CDR3aa: CASSGPGLGEQYF
CDR3nt: TGTGCCAGCAGTGGTCCGGGCCTCGGGGAGCAGTACTTC

d_gene: TRBD1
v_gene: TRBV19
j_gene: TRBJ1-5
abundance: once
CDR3aa: CASSAWDRVNQPQHF
CDR3nt: TGTGCCAGTAGTGCCTGGGACAGGGTAAATCAGCCCCAGCATTTT

d_gene: .
v_gene: TRBV6-2/TRBV6-3
j_gene: TRBJ1-2
abundance: .
CDR3aa: CASSYLDRQFFPYGYTF
CDR3nt: TGTGCCAGCAGTTACTTAGATCGACAGTTTTTTCCCTATGGCTACACCTTC

d_gene: .
v_gene: TRBV28
j_gene: TRBJ2-3
abundance: .
CDR3aa: CASRPPPGRRGDTQYF
CDR3nt: TGTGCCAGCCGACCCCCGCCGGGGAGGAGGGGAGATACGCAGTATTTT

d_gene: .
v_gene: TRBV6-2/TRBV6-3
j_gene: TRBJ2-1
abundance: .
CDR3aa: CASSQPLVPEFF
CDR3nt: TGTGCCAGCAGTCAGCCTTTGGTTCCAGAGTTCTTC

d_gene: .
v_gene: TRBV6-2/TRBV6-3
j_gene: TRBJ1-5
abundance: many
CDR3aa: CASNFTGNNQPQHF
CDR3nt: TGTGCCAGCAACTTCACAGGGAACAATCAGCCCCAGCATTTT

d_gene: .
v_gene: TRBV2
j_gene: TRBJ1-2
abundance: few
CDR3aa: CASSVQDYGYTF
CDR3nt: TGTGCCAGCAGTGTACAGGATTATGGCTACACCTTC

d_gene: .
v_gene: TRBV5-1
j_gene: TRBJ1-5
abundance: .
CDR3aa: CASSWGGGSNQPQHF
CDR3nt: TGCGCCAGCAGCTGGGGGGGGGGGAGCAATCAGCCCCAGCATTTT

d_gene: TRBD1
v_gene: TRBV3-1
j_gene: TRBJ2-1
abundance: .
CDR3aa: CASRGTGSYNEQFF
CDR3nt: TGTGCCAGCCGGGGGACAGGGTCCTACAATGAGCAGTTCTTC

d_gene: .
v_gene: TRBV7-9
j_gene: TRBJ2-7
abundance: many
CDR3aa: CASSPWDGAYERYF
CDR3nt: TGTGCCAGCAGCCCTTGGGACGGCGCCTACGAGCGGTACTTC